Listed below are T cell receptor beta chains from one sample, sequenced in a study of beta chain features in type 1 diabetes. Libraries were prepared by immunoSEQ multiplex PCR; TCRdb keeps only in-frame clonotypes and omits some of them. Here the sample spans more than 95,000 clones, under 30% being singletons. Sequenced input: central memory CD4+ T cells from blood. The receptors stem from a woman aged 18-29 years with type 1 diabetes. Each CDR3 is given with its conserved first and last residue. Each record gives: clone size, V gene, J gene, D gene, CDR3 DNA, CDR3 protein. A D gene is named only where the DNA matches it firmly. The size of a clone is reported for some rows only, either as once, few or many, or as a class for expanded clones.

few	TRBV7-2	TRBJ1-2	TRBD1	TGTGCCAGCAGCTTAGAAGGGGGCGTCGACACCTTC	CASSLEGGVDTF
few	TRBV2	TRBJ2-5	TRBD2	TGTGCCAGCAGTCGGGCTAGCGGGATTCGGGAGACCCAGTACTTC	CASSRASGIRETQYF
few	TRBV5-4	TRBJ2-7	TRBD1	TGTGCCAGCAGCTCGACCGGACAGGGTCCCTACGAGCAGTACTTC	CASSSTGQGPYEQYF
.	TRBV5-4	TRBJ1-2	.	TGTGCCAGCAGCTCACCCGCCGAGGAGGTTTACTTC	CASSSPAEEVYF
.	TRBV5-1	TRBJ2-1	.	TGCGCCAGCAGCCCATTGGCGGGGACAGCTTACAATGAGCAGTTCTTC	CASSPLAGTAYNEQFF
few	TRBV7-3	TRBJ2-2	TRBD2	TGTGCCAGCAGCAGCGCTAGCGGGCACACCGGGGAGCTGTTTTTT	CASSSASGHTGELFF
.	TRBV5-6	TRBJ2-5	TRBD2	TGTGCCAGCAGCTTGGTCCTAGCGGGAGCCAGGAAGACCCAGTACTTC	CASSLVLAGARKTQYF
few	TRBV18	TRBJ2-5	TRBD2	TGTGCCAGCTCACCTGGCGGGAGGGCGTCGGAGACCCAGTACTTC	CASSPGGRASETQYF
.	TRBV19	TRBJ1-1	.	TGTGCCAGTAAAAAGACAGGATCAAACTCTGAAGCTTTCTTT	CASKKTGSNSEAFF
.	TRBV28	TRBJ2-2	TRBD2	TGTGCCAGCAGTCCCCTCCCTAGCGGGAGAGAAGTGGTCGGGGAGCTGTTTTTT	CASSPLPSGREVVGELFF
few	TRBV19	TRBJ2-2	.	TGTGCCAGTAGTATTCCCCTCGCAGAGGCCGGGGAGCTGTTTTTT	CASSIPLAEAGELFF
few	TRBV5-4	TRBJ1-1	TRBD1	TGTGCCAGCAGCCGCCCACAGGGGCGGGTGAACACTGAAGCTTTCTTT	CASSRPQGRVNTEAFF
few	TRBV28	TRBJ2-3	.	TGTGCCAGCAGTTTATTTCAGGGTGGGAAGGGCACAGATACGCAGTATTTT	CASSLFQGGKGTDTQYF
.	TRBV21-1	TRBJ2-1	.	TGTGCCAGCAGCGCTACCCCCCCCGCGGGGCCCCTAACTTACAATGAGCAGTTCTTC	CASSATPPAGPLTYNEQFF
few	TRBV6-5	TRBJ1-1	.	TGTGCCAGCAGTGTGTGGGGGGTGATTTCCACTGAAGCTTTCTTT	CASSVWGVISTEAFF
.	TRBV9	TRBJ1-2	TRBD1	TGTGCCAGCAGCGGAATAGCGAAGACAGGGCCCTATGGCTACACCTTC	CASSGIAKTGPYGYTF
.	TRBV4-1	TRBJ2-5	TRBD2	TGCGCCAGCAGCCAAGTGCCTAGCGGGAGAGGTTACCAGTACTTC	CASSQVPSGRGYQYF
once	TRBV6-6	TRBJ1-4	.	TGTGCCAGCAGTTACAAAGGTTTCGAGGCTAATGAAAAACTGTTTTTT	CASSYKGFEANEKLFF
.	TRBV7-9	TRBJ2-5	.	TGTGCCAGCAGCTTATTCCTCGCGTTCCAAGAGACCCAGTACTTC	CASSLFLAFQETQYF
few	TRBV4-3	TRBJ2-1	.	TGCGCCAGCAGCCAAGGTGTGCAGGAAGCCTACAATGAGCAGTTCTTC	CASSQGVQEAYNEQFF
once	TRBV5-6	TRBJ2-5	.	TGTGCCAGCAGCTTGGTATCCTCTTCAGAGACCCAGTACTTC	CASSLVSSSETQYF
.	TRBV5-4	TRBJ2-4	.	TGTGCCACAAATATGGCAGGGTCCAAAAACATTCAGTACTTC	CATNMAGSKNIQYF
few	TRBV11-2	TRBJ2-7	.	TGTGCCAGCAGCTTCACGACACCTTCCTACGAGCAGTACTTC	CASSFTTPSYEQYF
.	TRBV27	TRBJ2-2	TRBD2	TGTGCCAGCAAAAACGGGAGGGCGATCGGGGAGCTGTTTTTT	CASKNGRAIGELFF
.	TRBV5-6	TRBJ1-1	.	TGTGCCAGCAGCCGACAGATGAACACTGAAGCTTTCTTT	CASSRQMNTEAFF
.	TRBV6-6	TRBJ1-1	TRBD1	TGTGCCAGCAGACGACAGGGGATGAACACTGAAGCTTTCTTT	CASRRQGMNTEAFF
few	TRBV4-3	TRBJ1-2	.	TGCGCCAGCAGCCAAGAATTGGCTCGGGGTAACTATGGCTACACCTTC	CASSQELARGNYGYTF
.	TRBV5-4	TRBJ2-1	.	TGTGCCAGCAGCCTTCCGGGGAATGAGCAGTTCTTC	CASSLPGNEQFF
few	TRBV20-1	TRBJ2-5	.	TGCAGTGCTAGGTGGAGCGAGACTGAGTACTTC	CSARWSETEYF
.	TRBV5-4	TRBJ2-3	TRBD2	TGTGCCAGCAGCTTGGGGGGAAAGCGGGAGGGGGGCACAGATACGCAGTATTTT	CASSLGGKREGGTDTQYF
.	TRBV5-1	TRBJ2-3	TRBD2	TGCGCCAGCAGCTTGGTGGCGGGAGAGTCAGATACGCAGTATTTT	CASSLVAGESDTQYF
.	TRBV14	TRBJ2-3	.	TGTGCCAGCAGCCAAGTTCTGCGGGGCACAGATACGCAGTATTTT	CASSQVLRGTDTQYF
.	TRBV29-1	TRBJ2-2	.	TGCAGCGTTGGTGCGCGGATCGAGTCCGGGGAGCTGTTTTTT	CSVGARIESGELFF
.	TRBV2	TRBJ1-2	.	TGTGCCAGCTCGGAACAGGGCTATGGCTACACCTTC	CASSEQGYGYTF
.	TRBV29-1	TRBJ1-2	.	TGCAGCGTAGACGAAGGGGACCTAGCGCACTATGGCTACACCTTC	CSVDEGDLAHYGYTF
few	TRBV9	TRBJ2-5	.	TGTGCCAGCAGCGAGGGGGACGGCCAAGAGACCCAGTACTTC	CASSEGDGQETQYF
.	TRBV20-1	TRBJ2-1	.	TGCAGTTTGATCGGGGACAATGAGCAGTTCTTC	CSLIGDNEQFF
.	TRBV27	TRBJ2-7	.	TGTGCCAGCAGTTCGCTATCTGGACAGAGGCCCTACGAGCAGTACTTC	CASSSLSGQRPYEQYF
.	TRBV19	TRBJ2-3	.	TGTGCCAGTAATAGTCACAGTCCTAGCACAGATACGCAGTATTTT	CASNSHSPSTDTQYF
.	TRBV28	TRBJ2-1	.	TGTGCCAGCAGTCGCCACCGTAGCGGACCGTACAATGAGCAGTTCTTC	CASSRHRSGPYNEQFF
.	TRBV28	TRBJ1-5	.	TGTGCCAGCATTCCCTATAGCAATCAGCCCCAGCATTTT	CASIPYSNQPQHF
.	TRBV11-2	TRBJ2-5	.	TGTGCCAGCAGCTTAGATTTGGGGGGACGGGAGACCCAGTACTTC	CASSLDLGGRETQYF
.	TRBV4-3	TRBJ2-3	TRBD2	TGCGCCAGCAGCCCGCCGACGGAGCGGGGATGCACAGATACGCAGTATTTT	CASSPPTERGCTDTQYF
few	TRBV6-5	TRBJ2-7	.	TGTGCCAGCAGGGCAGTAACCTACGAGCAGTACTTC	CASRAVTYEQYF